The clone carrying this T cell receptor beta chain showed up many times. This sample was included in a study of early T cells in non-severe SARS-CoV-2 infection. This CDR3 is 13 amino acids long. V was shortened by 4 bases and J by 1 base, with 7 bases between the two germline ends. The germline CDR1 and CDR2 sequences are DFQATT and SNEGSKA (reference sequence). A single record per CDR3 protein comes from TCRdb applying MiXCR to the 5' RACE reads. The repertoire holds roughly 69,000 distinct CDR3 sequences, under 9.5% seen once, with 5.5% to 7% in the top ten. This clonotype originated in an adult who was a healthcare worker with PCR-confirmed SARS-CoV-2 infection or an uninfected control (not recorded which). The chain joins TRBV20-1 to TRBJ2-2; D may be TRBD1 (5 bases). Sequenced sample: whole blood. The CDR3 bases are TGCAGTGCTAAGCAGGGGAACACCGGGGAGCTGTTTTTT. Amino acids: CSAKQGNTGELFF.